This passage covers 4 T cell receptor beta chains from one sample sequenced in a study of CD8+ T cells in alopecia areata. Treatment defined: oral pan-JAK inhibitor, 5-10 mg twice daily. Investigators isolated RNA and reverse transcribed it into cDNA to act as the sequencing template. Method: immunoSEQ multiplex PCR; TCRdb's copy keeps in-frame clones and lacks some. This repertoire shows 200,000 to 250,000 clones, 50% to 60% found once; its top ten account for about 1.6%. Sequenced here: CD4+ T cells sorted from blood, sampled at week 4, from a patient treated with tofacitinib. The receptors were sampled from a human donor with alopecia areata.

A few counts support this clone. The rearrangement joins TRBV7-2 to TRBJ1-6; D unclear. Germline V gene lookup returns CDR1 SGHTA and CDR2 FQGNSA. V lost 0 bases and J 11 bases, leaving 17 bases between the germline ends. This CDR3 is built from 16 residues. The CDR3 sequence: CASSLALSVDGTPLHF. The CDR3 DNA reads as TGTGCCAGCAGCTTAGCGCTTTCGGTGGATGGGACACCCCTCCACTTT.

This clone has just a few counts. The chain is built from TRBV29-1 and TRBJ2-7; D gene unclear. Germline-derived CDR1 and CDR2 are SQVTM and ANQGSEA. With 5 bases removed from V and 1 base from J, the gap between germline ends came to 12 bases. The CDR3 is 13 amino acids. This CDR3 is CSVRQSMSYEQYF. In DNA form, the CDR3 reads TGCAGCGTTAGACAATCTATGTCCTACGAGCAGTACTTC.

CDR3 nucleotides: TGCAGCGTTGCCCAGGGAAACAATGAGCAGTTCTTC. This gives the protein CSVAQGNNEQFF. The genes are TRBV29-1 and TRBJ2-1; D is possibly TRBD1 (5 bases). The CDR3 is made up of 12 amino acids. The V end lost 4 bases, the J end lost 5 bases, and 9 bases lay between the germline ends. Germline lookup yields CDR1 SQVTM and CDR2 ANQGSEA.

In its sample, this clone was seen a few times. This chain connects TRBV6-5 to TRBJ2-2; D gene ambiguous. The CDR3 has 14 amino acids. Trimming took 0 bases from V and 8 from J, leaving 10 bases between them. Germline V CDR1 and CDR2: MNHEY, SVGAGI. The CDR3 loop reads CASSYSPLRGELFF. DNA of the CDR3: TGTGCCAGCAGTTACTCACCTCTAAGGGGGGAGCTGTTTTTT.